The next 8 T cell receptor beta chains were all read from a single sample in a study of T cell responses to AZD1222 COVID-19 vaccine. Here immunoSEQ multiplex PCR was the method, and the copy in TCRdb shows in-frame clones only, minus some. Of around 160,000 clones listed, about 81% are singletons. The material was peripheral blood, obtained on day 0 of MenACWY control vaccination. The receptors were gathered from an adult in good health.

The V call is TRBV6-2 or TRBV6-3, the J call TRBJ2-2; TRBD1 matches 9 bases. The ends lost 2 bases at V and 5 bases at J; junction bases unmatched: 9. The CDR3 has 17 residues. Germline V CDR1 and CDR2: MNHEY, SVGEGT. CDR3: CASSYGRQGVYTGELFF. The CDR3 DNA reads TGTGCCAGCAGTTACGGACGACAGGGGGTATATACCGGGGAGCTGTTTTTT.

The rearrangement joins TRBV14 to TRBJ2-1, with 12 bases lining up with TRBD2. Per germline, CDR1 SGHDN and CDR2 FVKESK. This CDR3 spans 15 amino acids. The V gene end was trimmed by 4 bases and the J gene end by 9 bases; junction bases not matched to a gene: 7. The CDR3 coding sequence is TGTGCCAGCAGCCGCCGGACTAGCGGGGATGTTGAGCAGTTCTTC. Protein sequence: CASSRRTSGDVEQFF.

V usage is TRBV5-6 and J usage is TRBJ2-1, with a possible D match to TRBD2 (6 bases). The CDR3 is 16 amino acids. The V gene's germline CDR1 is SGHDT and CDR2 YYEEEE. The V end was cut by 5 bases, the J end by 2 bases, with 17 bases between. The CDR3 spells CASSLRLGLAYNEQFF. CDR3 sequence (DNA): TGTGCCAGCAGTCTCAGACTAGGATTGGCCTACAATGAGCAGTTCTTC.

V gene TRBV24-1 combines with J gene TRBJ1-2; D ambiguous. The CDR3 loop spans 12 amino acids. Germline assignment: CDR1 KGHDR and CDR2 SFDVKD. The V end was cut by 1 base, the J end by 5 bases, with 4 bases between. In DNA, the CDR3 is TGTGCCACCAGTGATTTTGAGTATGGCTACACCTTC. Translation gives CATSDFEYGYTF.

The J gene is TRBJ2-5, the V gene TRBV10-3; the match to TRBD2 covers 7 bases. J was trimmed by 4 bases and V by 7 bases; bases with no gene match: 6. Germline V gene lookup returns CDR1 ENHRY and CDR2 SYGVKD. This CDR3 comprises 13 residues. CDR3 residues: CAIKGREGETQYF. The CDR3 nucleotides read TGTGCCATCAAAGGCAGGGAGGGAGAGACCCAGTACTTC.

The gene calls are TRBV27 and TRBJ1-2; 10 bases map to TRBD1. V shed 6 bases and J 4 bases; nucleotides not matched to a gene: 2. CDR1 and CDR2 (germline): MNHEY, SMNVEV (reference sequence). The CDR3 is 13 amino acids. This chain's CDR3 is CASSGTGAYGYTF. The DNA of the CDR3 is TGTGCCAGCAGCGGGACAGGGGCCTATGGCTACACCTTC.

This clone showed up just a few times. The chain recombines TRBV15 with TRBJ2-5; TRBD2 might be the D (6 bases). This CDR3 region has 15 residues. Trimming cost V 0 bases and J 4 bases, with 12 bases left between them. Germline V gene lookup returns CDR1 LNHNV and CDR2 YYDKDF (reference sequence). The CDR3 protein is CATSREGLGGETQYF. DNA for the CDR3: TGTGCCACCAGCAGAGAGGGACTTGGGGGAGAGACCCAGTACTTC.

The chain has TRBV18 and TRBJ2-1, with D possibly TRBD1 on 5 matching bases. Trimming left V 3 bases short and J 0 bases short, with 15 bases between. The germline V gene encodes CDR1 KGHSH and CDR2 LQKENI. The CDR3 is 17 residues long. DNA for the CDR3: TGTGCCAGCTCACCCCAAAAGGGGCGGTCCTCCTACAATGAGCAGTTCTTC. Its protein product is CASSPQKGRSSYNEQFF.